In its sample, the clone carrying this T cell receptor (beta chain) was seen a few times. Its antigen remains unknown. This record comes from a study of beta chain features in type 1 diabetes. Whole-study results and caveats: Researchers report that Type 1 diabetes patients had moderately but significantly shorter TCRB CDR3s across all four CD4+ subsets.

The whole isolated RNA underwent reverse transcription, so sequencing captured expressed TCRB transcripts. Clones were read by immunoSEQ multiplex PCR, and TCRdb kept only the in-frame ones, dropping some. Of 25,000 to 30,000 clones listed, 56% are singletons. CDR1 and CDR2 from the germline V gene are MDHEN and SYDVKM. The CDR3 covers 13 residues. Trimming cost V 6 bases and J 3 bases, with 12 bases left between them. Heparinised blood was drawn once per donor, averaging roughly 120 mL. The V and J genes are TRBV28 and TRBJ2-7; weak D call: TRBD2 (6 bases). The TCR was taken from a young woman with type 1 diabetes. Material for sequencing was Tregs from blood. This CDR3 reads CASSMTSGYEQYF. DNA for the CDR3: TGTGCCAGCAGCATGACTAGTGGCTACGAGCAGTACTTC.